This T cell receptor beta chain came from a study of identical twins. TCRdb used MiXCR to reprocess the 5' RACE reads, holding one entry per CDR3 protein. The top ten clones hold around 7.2% of a sample with about 300,000 distinct CDR3 sequences, roughly an eighth of them seen once. V shed 1 base and J shed 8 bases, with 8 bases lying between them. The CDR3 totals 12 residues. Germline V gene data show CDR1 as SEHNR and CDR2 as FQNEAQ (reference sequence). Regarding this clonotype: Its matching antigen is unknown.

General study findings and limits: Zero-insertion analyses were open to partial confounding by invariant MAIT and iNKT cells. Twin pairs had excess sharing that was weaker in beta out-of-frame sequences.

This sample also belongs to another study, concerning yellow fever vaccine responses in identical twins. As reported in that work: The T cell response to vaccination in identical twins was reportedly partly convergent and partly personalized.

The genes are TRBV7-9 and TRBJ1-1, with D maybe TRBD1 (5 bases). The origin of this receptor is a young woman in good health. Sequencing input: CD8+ T cells sorted from blood. CDR3 coding DNA: TGTGCCAGCAGCTTAGGGGGGGAAGAAGCTTTCTTT. Translating it yields CASSLGGEEAFF.